This TCR beta chain was recovered during a study of shared clonotypes between healthy human individuals. CDR1 is SGHRS, CDR2 YFSETQ, per germline. V was trimmed by 5 bases and J by 7 bases, leaving 16 bases between them. The CDR3 runs 14 residues. The authors loaded around 200 ng DNA, roughly 33,000 T cell genomes, into sorted-subset replicate PCRs. Sequenced by immunoSEQ multiplex PCR; TCRdb stores in-frame clones only, minus some. This repertoire shows some 1,100,000 clones, 78% found once; its top ten account for more than 0.45%. The rearrangement uses TRBV5-1 and TRBJ2-4; D might be TRBD1 (5 bases). The sequencing input was memory CD4+ T cells from PBMCs. The subset: CD45RA-negative fraction. The source is a man aged 18 to 29 in good health. Some clones in this sample may be carry-over from other donors' samples. The CDR3 nucleotides read TGCGCCAGCAGACCACATATCGACAGCAACATTCAGTACTTC. Protein: CASRPHIDSNIQYF.